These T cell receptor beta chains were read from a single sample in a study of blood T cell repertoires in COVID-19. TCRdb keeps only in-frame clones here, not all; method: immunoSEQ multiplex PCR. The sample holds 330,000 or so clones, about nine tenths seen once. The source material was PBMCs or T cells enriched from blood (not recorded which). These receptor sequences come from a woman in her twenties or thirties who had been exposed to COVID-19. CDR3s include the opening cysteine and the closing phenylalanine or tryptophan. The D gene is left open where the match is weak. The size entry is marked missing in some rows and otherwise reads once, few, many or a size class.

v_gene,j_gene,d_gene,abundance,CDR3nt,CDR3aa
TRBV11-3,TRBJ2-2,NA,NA,TGTGCCAGCAGCTTAGGATCGTCGGGCACCGGGGAGCTGTTTTTT,CASSLGSSGTGELFF
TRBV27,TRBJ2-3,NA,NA,TGTGCCAGCAGTTTCGCGGTTCCGGTAGATACGCAGTATTTT,CASSFAVPVDTQYF
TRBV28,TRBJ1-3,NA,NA,TGTGCCACCCACCCGACAGCTGGAAACACCATATATTTT,CATHPTAGNTIYF
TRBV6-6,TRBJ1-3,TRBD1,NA,TGTGCCAGCAGTTACCAGGGGGCGACTGGAAACACCATATATTTT,CASSYQGATGNTIYF
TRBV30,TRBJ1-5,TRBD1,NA,TGTGCCTGGAGAGCTACAGGGGGCAATCAGCCCCAGCATTTT,CAWRATGGNQPQHF
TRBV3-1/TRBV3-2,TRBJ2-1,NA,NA,TGTGCCAGCGGGAGGGACACCGACTACAATGAGCAGTTCTTC,CASGRDTDYNEQFF
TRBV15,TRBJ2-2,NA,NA,TGTGCCACCCAGGGAAGTACCGGGGAGCTGTTTTTT,CATQGSTGELFF
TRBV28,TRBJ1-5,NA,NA,TGTGCCAGCAGAGACACAGGAGACAATCAGCCCCAGCATTTT,CASRDTGDNQPQHF
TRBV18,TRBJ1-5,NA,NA,TGTGCCAGCTCACCCATCCGCGGGTCCCCCAATCAGCCCCAGCATTTT,CASSPIRGSPNQPQHF
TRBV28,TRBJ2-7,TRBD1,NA,TGTGCCAGCAGTTACAGGGGGCTCTACGAGCAGTACTTC,CASSYRGLYEQYF
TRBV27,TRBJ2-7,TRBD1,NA,TGTGCCAGCAGTTTAGTGGGACAGAGCTCCTACGAGCAGTACTTC,CASSLVGQSSYEQYF
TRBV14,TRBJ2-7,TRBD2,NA,TGTGCCAGCAGCCAAGTTCTAGCGGGGGAGCAGTACTTC,CASSQVLAGEQYF
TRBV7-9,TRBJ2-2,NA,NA,TGTGCCAGCAGCTTAAGTTGGTCTACCGACACCGGGGAGCTGTTTTTT,CASSLSWSTDTGELFF
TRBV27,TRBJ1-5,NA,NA,TGTGCCAGCAGTTTATCCCCCGCAGGCAATCAGCCCCAGCATTTT,CASSLSPAGNQPQHF
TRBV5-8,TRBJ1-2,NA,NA,TGTGCCAGCAGAGCGAGGACACGCCTCTATGGCTACACCTTC,CASRARTRLYGYTF
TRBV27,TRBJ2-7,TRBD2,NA,TGTGCCAGCAGGTTGACTAGCGGGGTCTACGAGCAGTACTTC,CASRLTSGVYEQYF
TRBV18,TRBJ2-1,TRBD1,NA,TGTGCCAGCTCACCTCCTGGACAGGGCCACAATGAGCAGTTCTTC,CASSPPGQGHNEQFF
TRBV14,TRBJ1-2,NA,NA,TGTGCCAGCAGCCTTGGGACGGGACTTCACTATGGCTACACCTTC,CASSLGTGLHYGYTF
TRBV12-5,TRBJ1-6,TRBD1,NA,TGTGCTAGTGGTAGCCTGACAGGGGGCCTTAGGAATTCACCCCTCCACTTT,CASGSLTGGLRNSPLHF
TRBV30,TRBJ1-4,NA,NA,TGTGCCTGGAGCGGACAGCTTAATGAAAAACTGTTTTTT,CAWSGQLNEKLFF
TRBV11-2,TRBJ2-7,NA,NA,TGTGCCAGCAGCTTAGGTGACAGAAACTACGAGCAGTACTTC,CASSLGDRNYEQYF
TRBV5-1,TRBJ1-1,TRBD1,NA,TGCGCCAGCAGCTGGGGACAGGGGGCGCGGACTGAAGCTTTCTTT,CASSWGQGARTEAFF
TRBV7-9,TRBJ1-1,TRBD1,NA,TGTGCCAGCAGCCTCGGGACAGGGGGTAGGGCAGTTTCAGCTTTCTTT,CASSLGTGGRAVSAFF
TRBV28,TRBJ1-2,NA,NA,TGTGCCAGCAGTTTAAGGGACACTTACTATGGCTACACCTTC,CASSLRDTYYGYTF
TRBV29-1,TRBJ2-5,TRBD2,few,TGCAGCGTTGAAGGCGGGAGAGGGGAAGAGACCCAGTACTTC,CSVEGGRGEETQYF
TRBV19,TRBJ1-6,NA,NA,TGTGCCAGTAGTATAGAAGCAAATTCACCCCTCCACTTT,CASSIEANSPLHF
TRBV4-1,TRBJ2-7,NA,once,TGCGCCAGCAGCCAAGAGGAAGCTCGGGCCTACGAGCAGTACTTC,CASSQEEARAYEQYF
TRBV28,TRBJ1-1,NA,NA,TGTGCCAGCAGTTTCGTGCAGGGAACTGAAGCTTTCTTT,CASSFVQGTEAFF
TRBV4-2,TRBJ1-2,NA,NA,TGTGCCAGCAGCCAAGGGGTCGAGCGGTATGGCTACACCTTC,CASSQGVERYGYTF
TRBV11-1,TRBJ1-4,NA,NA,TGTGCCAGCAGCTTAGCGCCGGGATACGAAAAACTGTTTTTT,CASSLAPGYEKLFF
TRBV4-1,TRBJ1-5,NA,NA,TGCGCCAGCAGCCAAGAAGCGGGGTTTGCTCAGCCCCAGCATTTT,CASSQEAGFAQPQHF
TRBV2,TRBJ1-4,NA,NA,TGTGCCAGCAGTGAAGAGGTCAGCGGTGAAAAACTGTTTTTT,CASSEEVSGEKLFF
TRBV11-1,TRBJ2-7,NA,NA,TGTGCCAGCAGCTTAGGGCGGGGAACCTACGAGCAGTACTTC,CASSLGRGTYEQYF
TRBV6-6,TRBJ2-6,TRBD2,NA,TGTGCCAGCAGCCTGACATTGAGCGGGACTTTTCGGTCTGGGGCCAACGTCCTGACTTTC,CASSLTLSGTFRSGANVLTF
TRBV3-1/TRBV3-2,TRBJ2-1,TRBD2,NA,TGTGCCAGCAGCCCCCTCGGGGCTAGCGGGCCGTCCTACAATGAGCAGTTCTTC,CASSPLGASGPSYNEQFF
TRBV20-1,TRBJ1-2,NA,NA,TGCAGTGCACCGGGGGTGGACGGCTACACCTTC,CSAPGVDGYTF
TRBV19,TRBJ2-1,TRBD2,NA,TGTGCCAGTAGTATTTCGAGCGGGGGGTACAATGAGCAGTTCTTC,CASSISSGGYNEQFF
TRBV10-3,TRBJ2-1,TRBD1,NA,TGTGCCATCAGTGTGACAGGGGGCTACAATGAGCAGTTCTTC,CAISVTGGYNEQFF
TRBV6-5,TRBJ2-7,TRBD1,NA,TGTGCCAGCAGAGCCCTCGGGACAGGGGGTTTCGAGCAGTACTTC,CASRALGTGGFEQYF
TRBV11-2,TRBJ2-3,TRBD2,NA,TGTGCCAGCAGCTTAGTGGGCGCGGGAGGCACAGATACGCAGTATTTT,CASSLVGAGGTDTQYF
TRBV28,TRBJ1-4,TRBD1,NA,TGTGCCAGCAGACGGGACAGGGTCGGCGAAAAACTGTTTTTT,CASRRDRVGEKLFF